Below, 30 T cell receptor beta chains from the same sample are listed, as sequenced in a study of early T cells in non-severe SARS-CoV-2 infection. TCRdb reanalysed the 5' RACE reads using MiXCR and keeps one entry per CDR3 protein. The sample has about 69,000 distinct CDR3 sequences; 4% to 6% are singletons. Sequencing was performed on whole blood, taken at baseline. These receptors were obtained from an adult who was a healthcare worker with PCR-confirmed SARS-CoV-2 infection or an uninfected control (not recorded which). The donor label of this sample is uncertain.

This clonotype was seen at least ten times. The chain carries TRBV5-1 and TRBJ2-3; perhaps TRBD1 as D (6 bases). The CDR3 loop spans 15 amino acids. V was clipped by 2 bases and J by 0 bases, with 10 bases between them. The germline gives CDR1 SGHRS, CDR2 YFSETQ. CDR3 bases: TGCGCCAGCAGCTTCCGACAGGTTAGCACAGATACGCAGTATTTT. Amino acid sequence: CASSFRQVSTDTQYF.

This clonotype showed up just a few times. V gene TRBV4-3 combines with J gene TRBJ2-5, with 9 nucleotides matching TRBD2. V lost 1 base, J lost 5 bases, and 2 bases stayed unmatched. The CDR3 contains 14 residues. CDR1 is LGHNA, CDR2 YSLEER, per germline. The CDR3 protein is CASSQVAGVETQYF. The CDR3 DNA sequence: TGCGCCAGCAGCCAAGTAGCGGGGGTCGAGACCCAGTACTTC.

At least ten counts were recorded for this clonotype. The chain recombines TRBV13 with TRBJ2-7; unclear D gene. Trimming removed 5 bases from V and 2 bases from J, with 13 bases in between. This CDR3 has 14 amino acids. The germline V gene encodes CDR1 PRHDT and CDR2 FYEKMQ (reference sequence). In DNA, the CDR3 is TGTGCCAGCAGCCCCCAGATGATGCCCTACGAGCAGTACTTC. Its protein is CASSPQMMPYEQYF.

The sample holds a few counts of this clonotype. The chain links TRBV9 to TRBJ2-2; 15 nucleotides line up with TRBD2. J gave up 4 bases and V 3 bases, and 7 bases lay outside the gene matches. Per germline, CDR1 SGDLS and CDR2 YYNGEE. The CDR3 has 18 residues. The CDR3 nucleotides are TGTGCCAGCAGCGAGGGACTAGCGGGGGGATGGGGCACCGGGGAGCTGTTTTTT. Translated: CASSEGLAGGWGTGELFF.

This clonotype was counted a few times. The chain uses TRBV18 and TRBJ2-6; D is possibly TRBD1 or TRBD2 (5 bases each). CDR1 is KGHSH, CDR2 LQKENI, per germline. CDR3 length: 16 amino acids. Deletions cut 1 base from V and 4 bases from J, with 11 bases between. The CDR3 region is CASSPQKGRGANVLTF. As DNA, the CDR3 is TGTGCCAGCTCACCACAGAAGGGGAGAGGGGCCAACGTCCTGACTTTC.

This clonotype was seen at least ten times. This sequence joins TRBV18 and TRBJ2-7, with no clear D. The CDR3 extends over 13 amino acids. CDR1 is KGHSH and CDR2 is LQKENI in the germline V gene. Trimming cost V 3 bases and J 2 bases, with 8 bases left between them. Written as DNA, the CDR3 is TGTGCCAGCTCACCCCCTAAGACCTACGAGCAGTACTTC. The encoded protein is CASSPPKTYEQYF.

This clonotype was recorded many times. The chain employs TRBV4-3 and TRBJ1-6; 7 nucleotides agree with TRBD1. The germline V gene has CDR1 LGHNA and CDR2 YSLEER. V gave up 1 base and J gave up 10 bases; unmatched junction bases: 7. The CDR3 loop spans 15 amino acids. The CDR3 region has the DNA TGCGCCAGCAGCCAAGCAAGGGGGCCTTACTCACCCCTCCACTTT. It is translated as CASSQARGPYSPLHF.

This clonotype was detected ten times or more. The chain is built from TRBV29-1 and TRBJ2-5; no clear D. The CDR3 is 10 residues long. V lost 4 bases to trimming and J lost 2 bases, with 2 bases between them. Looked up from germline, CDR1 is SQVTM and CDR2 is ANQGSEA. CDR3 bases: TGCAGCGTTGGGCAAGAGACCCAGTACTTC. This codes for CSVGQETQYF.

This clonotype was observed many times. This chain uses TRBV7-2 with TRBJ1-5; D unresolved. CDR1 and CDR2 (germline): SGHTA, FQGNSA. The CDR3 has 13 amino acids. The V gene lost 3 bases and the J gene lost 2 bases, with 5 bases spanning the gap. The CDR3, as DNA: TGTGCCAGCAGCTTTGGGGGCAATCAGCCCCAGCATTTT. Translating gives CASSFGGNQPQHF.

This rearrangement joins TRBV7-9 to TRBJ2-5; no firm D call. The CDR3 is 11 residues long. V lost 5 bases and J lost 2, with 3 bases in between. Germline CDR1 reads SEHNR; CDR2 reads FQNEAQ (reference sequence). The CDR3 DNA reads TGTGCCAGCAGCGCTCAAGAGACCCAGTACTTC. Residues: CASSAQETQYF.

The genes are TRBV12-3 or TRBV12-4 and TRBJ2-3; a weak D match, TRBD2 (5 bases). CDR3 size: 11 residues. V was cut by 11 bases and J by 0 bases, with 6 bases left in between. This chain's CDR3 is CAGGSTDTQYF. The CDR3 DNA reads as TGTGCCGGCGGGAGCACAGATACGCAGTATTTT.

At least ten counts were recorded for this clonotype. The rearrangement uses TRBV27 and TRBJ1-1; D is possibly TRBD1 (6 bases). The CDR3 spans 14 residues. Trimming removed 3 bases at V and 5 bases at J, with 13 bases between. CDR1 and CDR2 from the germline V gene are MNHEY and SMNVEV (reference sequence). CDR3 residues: CASSFQGRGTEAFF. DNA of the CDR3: TGTGCCAGCAGTTTCCAGGGTAGGGGGACTGAAGCTTTCTTT.

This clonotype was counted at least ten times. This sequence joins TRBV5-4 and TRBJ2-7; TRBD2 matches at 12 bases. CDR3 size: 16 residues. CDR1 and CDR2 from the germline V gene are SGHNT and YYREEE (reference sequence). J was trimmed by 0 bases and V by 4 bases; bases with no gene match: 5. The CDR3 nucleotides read TGTGCCAGCAGCCCAGGACTAGCGGGGCCCTCCTACGAGCAGTACTTC. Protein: CASSPGLAGPSYEQYF. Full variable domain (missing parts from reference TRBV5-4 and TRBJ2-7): ETGVTQSPTHLIKTRGQQVTLRCSSQSGHNTVSWYQQALGQGPQFIFQYYREEENGRGNFPPRFSGLQFPNYSSELNVNALELDDSALYLCASSPGLAGPSYEQYFGPGTRLTVT.

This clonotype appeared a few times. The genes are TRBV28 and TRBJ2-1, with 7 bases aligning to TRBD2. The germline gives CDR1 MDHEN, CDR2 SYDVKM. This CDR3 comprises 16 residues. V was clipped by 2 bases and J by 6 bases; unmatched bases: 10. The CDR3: CASSLKEAGSRNEQFF. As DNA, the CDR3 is TGTGCCAGCAGTTTAAAGGAAGCGGGGTCCCGCAATGAGCAGTTCTTC.

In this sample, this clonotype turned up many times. This CDR3 is CASSLAQVMYTEAFF. DNA for the CDR3: TGTGCCAGCAGCTTAGCGCAGGTTATGTACACTGAAGCTTTCTTT. This chain links TRBV7-2 with TRBJ1-1, with no clear D. Per germline, CDR1 SGHTA and CDR2 FQGNSA. This CDR3 spans 15 amino acids. Trimming pared 0 bases from V and 3 bases from J, leaving 11 bases between.

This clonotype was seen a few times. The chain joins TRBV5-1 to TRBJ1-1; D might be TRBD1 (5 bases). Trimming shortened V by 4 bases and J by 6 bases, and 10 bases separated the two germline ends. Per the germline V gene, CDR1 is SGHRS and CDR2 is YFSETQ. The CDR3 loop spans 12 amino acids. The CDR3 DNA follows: TGCGCCAGCAGCCCCGGGACGCCTGAAGCTTTCTTT. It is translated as CASSPGTPEAFF.

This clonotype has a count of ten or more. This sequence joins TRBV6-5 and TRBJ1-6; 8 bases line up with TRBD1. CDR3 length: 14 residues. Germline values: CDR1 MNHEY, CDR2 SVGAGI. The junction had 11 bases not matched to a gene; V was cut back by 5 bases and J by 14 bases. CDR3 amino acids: CASSPSGGSGSLHF. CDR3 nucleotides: TGTGCCAGCAGTCCCTCAGGGGGCTCCGGATCCCTCCACTTT.

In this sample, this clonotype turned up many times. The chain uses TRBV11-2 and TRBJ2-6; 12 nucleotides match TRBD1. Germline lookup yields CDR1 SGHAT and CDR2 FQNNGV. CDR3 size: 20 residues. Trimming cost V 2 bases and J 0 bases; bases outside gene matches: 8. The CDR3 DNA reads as TGTGCCAGCAGCTTATCCATCTGGGGACAGGGGGCCTCTGGGGCCAACGTCCTGACTTTC. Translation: CASSLSIWGQGASGANVLTF.

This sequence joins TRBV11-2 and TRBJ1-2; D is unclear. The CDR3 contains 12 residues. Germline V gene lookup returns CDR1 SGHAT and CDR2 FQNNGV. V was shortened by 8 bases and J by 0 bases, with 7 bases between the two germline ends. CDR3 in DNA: TGTGCCAGCTACGCAACTAACTATGGCTACACCTTC. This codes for CASYATNYGYTF.

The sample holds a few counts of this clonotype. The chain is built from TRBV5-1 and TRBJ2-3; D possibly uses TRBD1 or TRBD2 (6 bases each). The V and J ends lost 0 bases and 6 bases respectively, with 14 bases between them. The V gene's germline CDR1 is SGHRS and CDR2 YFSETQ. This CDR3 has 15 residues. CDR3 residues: CASSLARGGLDTQYF. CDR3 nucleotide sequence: TGCGCCAGCAGCTTGGCCAGAGGGGGGCTGGATACGCAGTATTTT. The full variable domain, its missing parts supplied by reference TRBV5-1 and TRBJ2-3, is KAGVTQTPRYLIKTRGQQVTLSCSPISGHRSVSWYQQTPGQGLQFLFEYFSETQRNKGNFPGRFSGRQFSNSRSEMNVSTLELGDSALYLCASSLARGGLDTQYFGPGTRLTVL.

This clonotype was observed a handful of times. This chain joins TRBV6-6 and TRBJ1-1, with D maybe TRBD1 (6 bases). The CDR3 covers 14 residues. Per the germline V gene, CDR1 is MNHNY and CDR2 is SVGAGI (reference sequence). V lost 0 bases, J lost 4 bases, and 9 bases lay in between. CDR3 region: CASSYSAGATEAFF. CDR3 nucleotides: TGTGCCAGCAGTTACTCCGCAGGGGCCACTGAAGCTTTCTTT.

CDR3 nucleotides: TGCAGCGTCCGGACAGTTGGCTCCTACGAGCAGTACTTC. This encodes CSVRTVGSYEQYF. The rearrangement joins TRBV29-1 to TRBJ2-7; tentatively, D is TRBD1 (6 bases). Between the trimmed V and J ends, which lost 6 bases and 0 bases, there was a span of 12 bases. The V gene's germline CDR1 is SQVTM and CDR2 ANQGSEA. The CDR3 sequence is 13 residues long.

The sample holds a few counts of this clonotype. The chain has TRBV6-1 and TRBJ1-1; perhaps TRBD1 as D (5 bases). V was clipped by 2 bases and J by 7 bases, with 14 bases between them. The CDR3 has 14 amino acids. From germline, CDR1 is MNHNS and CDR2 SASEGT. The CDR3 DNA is TGTGCCAGCAGTGAAAGCGGCAGGGCTGTTGAAGCTTTCTTT. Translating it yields CASSESGRAVEAFF.

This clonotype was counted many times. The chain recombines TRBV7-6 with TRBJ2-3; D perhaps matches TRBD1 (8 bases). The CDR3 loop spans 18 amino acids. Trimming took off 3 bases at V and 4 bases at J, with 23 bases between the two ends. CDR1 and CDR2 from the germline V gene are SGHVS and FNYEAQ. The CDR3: CASSFPRTGREWSDTQYF. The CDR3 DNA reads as TGTGCCAGCAGCTTTCCACGGACAGGGAGGGAATGGTCAGATACGCAGTATTTT.

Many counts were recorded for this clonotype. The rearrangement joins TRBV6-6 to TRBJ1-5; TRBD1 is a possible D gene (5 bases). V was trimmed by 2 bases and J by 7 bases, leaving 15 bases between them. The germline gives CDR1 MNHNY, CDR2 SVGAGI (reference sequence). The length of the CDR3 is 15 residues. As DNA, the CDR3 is TGTGCCAGCAGTTACCTGGGGGAGGGCTCACAGCCCCAGCATTTT. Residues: CASSYLGEGSQPQHF.

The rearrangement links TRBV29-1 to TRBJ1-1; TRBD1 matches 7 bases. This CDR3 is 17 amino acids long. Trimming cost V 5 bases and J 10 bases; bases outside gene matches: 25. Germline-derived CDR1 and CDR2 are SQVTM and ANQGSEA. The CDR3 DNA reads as TGCAGCGTTCAGGGAGGTCCGGGGACAGTTGAGAAGTTGATAGCTTTCTTT. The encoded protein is CSVQGGPGTVEKLIAFF.

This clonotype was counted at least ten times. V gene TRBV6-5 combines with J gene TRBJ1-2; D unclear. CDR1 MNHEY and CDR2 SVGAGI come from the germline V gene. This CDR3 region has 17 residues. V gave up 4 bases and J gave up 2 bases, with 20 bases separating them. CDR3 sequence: CASSFSILQDKNYGYTF. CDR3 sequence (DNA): TGTGCCAGCAGTTTTTCTATCCTCCAAGACAAGAACTATGGCTACACCTTC.

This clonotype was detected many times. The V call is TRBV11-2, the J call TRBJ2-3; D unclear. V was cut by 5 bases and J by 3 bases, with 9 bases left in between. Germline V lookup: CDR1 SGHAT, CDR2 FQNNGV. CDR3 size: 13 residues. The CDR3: CASSPYRTDTQYF. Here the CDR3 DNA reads TGTGCCAGCAGCCCCTACCGGACAGATACGCAGTATTTT.

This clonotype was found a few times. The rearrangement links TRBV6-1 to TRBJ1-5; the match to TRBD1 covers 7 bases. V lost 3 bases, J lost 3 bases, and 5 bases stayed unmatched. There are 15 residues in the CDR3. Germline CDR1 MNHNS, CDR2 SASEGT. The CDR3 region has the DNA TGTGCCAGCAGTGACCGACAGGGCCTCAATCAGCCCCAGCATTTT. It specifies CASSDRQGLNQPQHF.

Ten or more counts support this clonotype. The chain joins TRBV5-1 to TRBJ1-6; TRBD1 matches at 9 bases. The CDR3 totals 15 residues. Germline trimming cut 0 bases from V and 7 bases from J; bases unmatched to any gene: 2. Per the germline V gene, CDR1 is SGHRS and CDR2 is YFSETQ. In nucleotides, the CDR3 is TGCGCCAGCAGCTTGGGACAGGGGGAGAATTCACCCCTCCACTTT. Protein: CASSLGQGENSPLHF.